The next 27 T cell receptor beta chains were all read from a single sample in a study of vaccination effects on CD4 cells after COVID-19 (dated by TCRdb to 2022 to 2024). Libraries were prepared through the immunoSEQ multiplex PCR assay. The source is immuneACCESS, and TCRdb retained only in-frame sequences with V and J called. Part of the clones is not carried over; for the studies checked, unresolved V genes explain less than half of this, and the remainder is unexplained. In all, the sample holds some 74,000 clones, and 70% to 90% of those were seen once. In total, the top ten clones hold approximately 1.2% of the sample. The ViraFEST assay stimulated PBMC with viral peptide pools and then used TCR sequencing to identify antigen-specific CD4+ T cell clonotypes by expansion. After approximately eleven days of culture, CD4+ T cells were isolated with the EasySep CD4+ T cell isolation kit. Each participant received two doses of an mRNA SARS-CoV-2 vaccine, either BNT162b2 or mRNA-1273.

What these receptors recognize is not known. The specimen comprised CD4+ T cells from PBMCs cultured with HCoV-229E spike peptides, sampled after COVID-19 vaccination. Read against the paper, the sample's cell subset or site label means: HCoV-229E spike overlapping peptide pool stimulation. Source of these receptors: a human donor who received a COVID-19 vaccine.

This chain links TRBV5-8 with TRBJ1-2; D might be TRBD1 (6 bases). V shed 2 bases and J shed 4 bases, with 9 bases lying between them. The CDR3 contains 13 residues. CDR1 is SGHTS and CDR2 is YDEGEE in the germline V gene. In DNA, the CDR3 is TGTGCCAGCAGCTTTACAGGGACCTATGGCTACACCTTC. Translating gives CASSFTGTYGYTF. The entire variable domain, with the rest obtained from reference TRBV5-8 and TRBJ1-2, is as follows: EAGVTQSPTHLIKTRGQQATLRCSPISGHTSVYWYQQALGLGLQFLLWYDEGEERNRGNFPPRFSGRQFPNYSSELNVNALELEDSALYLCASSFTGTYGYTFGSGTRLTVV.

Worth noting for this clone: A read error may produce the germline difference seen at one junction end. The chain couples TRBV6-5 to TRBJ2-4, with 7 bases identical to TRBD1. CDR1 and CDR2 (germline): MNHEY, SVGAGI. This CDR3 contains 15 residues. CDR3 residues: CASSQTGLGENIQYF. The CDR3 DNA reads as TGTGCCAGCAGCCAGACAGGGCTGGGAGAAAACATTCAGTATTTC.

The chain combines TRBV5-1 with TRBJ2-5, with 7 nucleotides matching TRBD1. With 2 bases clipped from V and 5 bases from J, the junction kept 12 bases outside the gene matches. The CDR3 totals 16 residues. Germline CDR1 is SGHRS and CDR2 is YFSETQ. The CDR3 DNA sequence: TGCGCCAGCAGCTTTCAACAGGGGTCCCTCCAGGAGACCCAGTACTTC. The encoded protein is CASSFQQGSLQETQYF.

Only a few counts were recorded for this clone. J is TRBJ2-2 and V is TRBV2; 7 nucleotides agree with TRBD2. The junction had 6 bases not matched to a gene; V was cut back by 4 bases and J by 4 bases. The CDR3 length is 15 residues. Germline loops: CDR1 SNHLY, CDR2 FYNNEI. CDR3 in amino acids: CASSGGLAATGELFF. The CDR3 nucleotides read TGTGCCAGCAGTGGAGGGCTAGCGGCCACCGGGGAGCTGTTTTTT.

The rearrangement uses TRBV6-5 and TRBJ2-7; 7 bases map to TRBD1. The CDR3 is 15 amino acids. After removal of 0 bases from V and 0 bases from J, the junction contained 2 bases not matched to a gene. Germline V CDR1 and CDR2: MNHEY, SVGAGI. CDR3 in DNA: TGTGCCAGCAGTTACTCAGGGGGCGGCTCCTACGAGCAGTACGTC. Translated, it gives CASSYSGGGSYEQYV.

J is TRBJ1-3 and V is TRBV18; D perhaps matches TRBD1 (5 bases). This CDR3 is 15 amino acids long. Germline V gives CDR1 KGHSH, CDR2 LQKENI. V was cut by 3 bases and J by 2 bases, with 11 bases left in between. The CDR3 DNA reads TGTGCCAGCTCACCGGGGCAGGGACCTGGAAACACCATATATTTT. This encodes CASSPGQGPGNTIYF. Drawing the rest from reference TRBV18 and TRBJ1-3, the complete variable domain is NAGVMQNPRHLVRRRGQEARLRCSPMKGHSHVYWYRQLPEEGLKFMVYLQKENIIDESGMPKERFSAEFPKEGPSILRIQQVVRGDSAAYFCASSPGQGPGNTIYFGEGSWLTVV.

J is TRBJ1-4 and V is TRBV3-1 (or the pseudogene TRBV3-2), with D hard to call. Trimming shortened V by 3 bases and J by 5 bases, and 4 bases separated the two germline ends. Germline loops: CDR1 LGHDT, CDR2 YNNKEL (reference sequence). CDR3 length: 12 residues. CDR3 loop: CASSHRNEKLFF. The CDR3 nucleotides are TGTGCCAGCAGCCACCGGAATGAAAAACTGTTTTTT.

This rearrangement joins TRBV2 to TRBJ1-5, with TRBD1 matching over 8 bases. V lost 7 bases to trimming and J lost 2 bases; unmatched junction nucleotides: 1. Germline V gene lookup returns CDR1 SNHLY and CDR2 FYNNEI. The length of the CDR3 is 13 residues. Here the CDR3 reads CASTGQGNQPQHF. Here the CDR3 DNA reads TGTGCCAGCACGGGACAGGGCAATCAGCCCCAGCATTTT.

V is TRBV5-1 and J is TRBJ1-6; 12 bases fit TRBD1. From germline, CDR1 is SGHRS and CDR2 YFSETQ. The junction had 8 bases not matched to a gene; V was cut back by 4 bases and J by 9 bases. This CDR3 comprises 16 residues. The CDR3 nucleotides read TGCGCCAGCAGCCGCGAGGGACAGGGGGCCGGTTCACCCCTCCACTTT. This codes for CASSREGQGAGSPLHF.

Only one count was recorded for this clone. This rearrangement joins TRBV5-5 to TRBJ2-7; D is possibly TRBD2 (6 bases). The CDR3 sequence is 16 residues long. Deletions cut 0 bases from V and 6 bases from J, with 19 bases between. Germline CDR1 and CDR2: SGHKS and YYEKEE (reference sequence). The CDR3 protein is CASSLAMAAQRAEQYV. The CDR3 DNA is TGTGCCAGCAGCTTGGCAATGGCAGCACAGCGGGCCGAGCAGTACGTC.

The chain is built from TRBV18 and TRBJ2-5, with 8 bases that match TRBD2. Looked up from germline, CDR1 is KGHSH and CDR2 is LQKENI. The CDR3 is 16 residues long. The junction had 9 bases not matched to a gene; V was cut back by 1 base and J by 5 bases. CDR3 sequence reads: CASSPRNGGVEETQYF. CDR3 bases: TGTGCCAGCTCACCACGTAACGGGGGGGTCGAGGAGACCCAGTACTTC.

CDR3 bases: TGTGCCAGCAGTTTGGACCGCCCGGGACTTAGTTGGGAGACCCAGTACTTC. This encodes CASSLDRPGLSWETQYF. The rearrangement joins TRBV27 to TRBJ2-5, with a weak D call TRBD2 (6 bases). Looked up from germline, CDR1 is MNHEY and CDR2 is SMNVEV (reference sequence). With 3 bases removed from V and 5 bases from J, the gap between germline ends came to 22 bases. The CDR3 totals 17 residues.

The rearrangement links TRBV21-1 to TRBJ2-7. TRBV21-1 is classified as a pseudogene. This CDR3 has 16 amino acids. This CDR3 reads CASSNRASQSSYEQYV. The CDR3 nucleotides are TGTGCCAGCAGCAATCGGGCAAGCCAGAGCTCCTACGAGCAGTACGTC.

This clone occurred a few times. The chain joins TRBV9 to TRBJ2-3, with D tentatively TRBD1 or TRBD2 (5 bases each). V dropped 1 base and J dropped 5 bases, with 14 bases sitting between them. The germline CDR1 and CDR2 sequences are SGDLS and YYNGEE. The CDR3 sequence is 15 residues long. The CDR3 sequence: CASSVRGTEGDTQYF. The CDR3 nucleotides read TGTGCCAGCAGCGTAAGAGGGACCGAGGGAGATACGCAGTATTTT.

This clone appeared a single time. The chain employs TRBV27 and TRBJ2-6; no reliable D call. Trimming removed 8 bases at V and 0 bases at J, with 17 bases between. CDR1 is MNHEY, CDR2 SMNVEV, per germline (reference sequence). This CDR3 region has 17 residues. CDR3 sequence (DNA): TGTGCCAGCTTACCTAGGACCGTCGACTCTGGGGCCAACGTCCTGACTTTC. Translation: CASLPRTVDSGANVLTF.

The V and J genes are TRBV6-5 and TRBJ1-2, with D hard to call. V lost 2 bases to trimming and J lost 7 bases, with 11 bases between them. The CDR3 is made up of 13 amino acids. The germline gives CDR1 MNHEY, CDR2 SVGAGI. The CDR3 coding sequence is TGTGCCAGCAGTTACAAGGGTCCCGCTGGCTACACCTTC. Translating it yields CASSYKGPAGYTF.

V gene TRBV27 combines with J gene TRBJ1-1; weak D call: TRBD1 (5 bases). Germline CDR1 MNHEY, CDR2 SMNVEV (reference sequence). The CDR3 totals 19 residues. The ends were cut back, 3 bases at V and 0 bases at J, with 23 bases in the middle. CDR3 sequence reads: CASSFLSLRTNKMNTEAFF. CDR3 nucleotides: TGTGCCAGCAGTTTTCTGTCGTTGAGGACAAACAAAATGAACACTGAAGCTTTCTTT.

This chain uses TRBV3-1 (or the pseudogene TRBV3-2) with TRBJ2-7; D may match TRBD1 or TRBD2 (5 bases each). The CDR3 is 14 amino acids. Germline loops: CDR1 LGHDT, CDR2 YNNKEL (reference sequence). V shed 1 base and J shed 2 bases, with 9 bases lying between them. The CDR3 region has the DNA TGTGCCAGCAGCCAAGCGCCGGGACCCTACGAGCAGTACGTC. It is translated as CASSQAPGPYEQYV.

The chain combines TRBV18 with TRBJ1-2; D is undetermined. CDR1 is KGHSH and CDR2 is LQKENI in the germline V gene. The CDR3 loop spans 11 amino acids. V was cut by 6 bases and J by 4 bases, with 6 bases left in between. DNA for the CDR3: TGTGCCAGCTCGACGGTCTATGGCTACACCTTC. As protein: CASSTVYGYTF.

The chain has TRBV19 and TRBJ1-5, with no clear D. CDR3 length: 16 amino acids. The V end was cut by 3 bases, the J end by 6 bases, with 18 bases between. The germline gives CDR1 LNHDA, CDR2 SQIVND (reference sequence). CDR3 in DNA: TGTGCCAGTAGTATTTTTTCATCGGCGAAGGCTCAGCCCCAGCATTTT. The encoded protein is CASSIFSSAKAQPQHF.

V and J are TRBV3-1 (or the pseudogene TRBV3-2) and TRBJ1-1; 9 nucleotides match TRBD1. The V gene end was trimmed by 7 bases and the J gene end by 5 bases; junction bases not matched to a gene: 5. The CDR3 runs to 13 residues. Germline lookup yields CDR1 LGHDT and CDR2 YNNKEL (reference sequence). The CDR3 here is CASTLTGGTEAFF. The CDR3 nucleotides are TGTGCCAGCACCTTGACAGGGGGAACTGAAGCTTTCTTT.

The CDR3 nucleotides read TGTGCCAGCTCACCGCGCCCCGGACAGGGGGTGATCACAGATACGCAGTATTTT. It codes for CASSPRPGQGVITDTQYF. The V call is TRBV18, the J call TRBJ2-3; TRBD1 matches 10 bases. Germline CDR1 is KGHSH and CDR2 is LQKENI. The CDR3 is 18 amino acids. After removal of 3 bases from V and 2 bases from J, the junction contained 11 bases not matched to a gene.

The V gene is TRBV30, the J gene TRBJ1-6; no definite D call. The CDR3 has 13 amino acids. Trimming left V 4 bases short and J 7 bases short, with 11 bases between. Germline V lookup: CDR1 GTSNPN, CDR2 SVGIG (reference sequence). CDR3 nucleotides: TGTGCCTGGACCAGACGGATCAATTCACCCCTCCACTTT. Its translation is CAWTRRINSPLHF.

This rearrangement joins TRBV5-1 to TRBJ2-5; TRBD2 matches at 7 bases. This CDR3 spans 13 amino acids. In germline, CDR1 is SGHRS, CDR2 YFSETQ. V shed 5 bases, J shed 4 bases, and the junction held 5 bases outside the gene matches. This CDR3 reads CASSPGGGETQYF. In DNA, the CDR3 is TGCGCCAGCAGTCCGGGGGGAGGAGAGACCCAGTACTTC.

The chain carries TRBV6-5 and TRBJ2-4; D is tentatively TRBD1 or TRBD2 (5 bases each). Trimming removed 6 bases at V and 3 bases at J, with 15 bases between. The CDR3 is 15 amino acids. CDR1 and CDR2 (germline): MNHEY, SVGAGI. The CDR3 reads CASSLRLGGKNIQYF. CDR3 nucleotide sequence: TGTGCCAGCAGCCTCCGACTTGGGGGCAAAAACATTCAGTACTTC.

The V call is TRBV5-6, the J call TRBJ2-5, with 10 positions matching TRBD1. The J segment lost 5 bases and the V segment lost 4 bases, leaving 8 bases of the junction unmatched. From germline, CDR1 is SGHDT and CDR2 YYEEEE. CDR3 size: 15 residues. CDR3 sequence: CASSSTTGGRETQYF. CDR3 DNA: TGTGCCAGCAGCAGTACGACAGGGGGCAGGGAGACCCAGTACTTC.

V and J are TRBV19 and TRBJ1-5; perhaps TRBD1 as D (5 bases). The CDR3 consists of 16 residues. The germline CDR1 and CDR2 sequences are LNHDA and SQIVND (reference sequence). Trimming shortened V by 5 bases and J by 0 bases, and 14 bases separated the two germline ends. The DNA for the CDR3 is TGTGCCAGTAGTTCCCCCCGGGACGCTAGCAATCAGCCCCAGCATTTT. Translated: CASSSPRDASNQPQHF.